Following are 30 T cell receptor beta chains from one sample sequenced in a study of blood T cell repertoires in COVID-19. Using immunoSEQ multiplex PCR, the repertoire was profiled, and TCRdb retains in-frame clones only, with some absent. The table shows around 470,000 clones, with 90% occurring only once. Sequenced sample: PBMCs or T cells enriched from blood (not recorded which). The receptors originated from a young man who had recovered from COVID-19.

CDR3 sequence reads: CASSLPGGDRGASGYTF. The CDR3 DNA is TGCGCCAGCAGCCTGCCGGGGGGCGACAGGGGGGCCTCCGGCTACACCTTC. This sequence joins TRBV4-1 and TRBJ1-2; 9 bases align to TRBD1. This CDR3 contains 17 residues. In germline, CDR1 is MGHRA, CDR2 YSYEKL. Trimming cost V 4 bases and J 8 bases; bases outside gene matches: 17.

In this sample, this clone turned up once. This chain links TRBV5-1 with TRBJ2-7, with 12 bases identical to TRBD2. V gave up 2 bases and J gave up 7 bases; unmatched junction bases: 10. CDR1 and CDR2 (germline): SGHRS, YFSETQ. The CDR3 is made up of 16 amino acids. The CDR3, as DNA: TGCGCCAGCAGCTTAGATCTAGCGGGAGGGCCGGGAGAGCAGTACTTC. This encodes CASSLDLAGGPGEQYF.

The gene calls are TRBV5-1 and TRBJ1-6; possible D gene TRBD1, 6 bases. The CDR3 consists of 15 residues. The germline V gene encodes CDR1 SGHRS and CDR2 YFSETQ. V dropped 0 bases and J dropped 10 bases, with 14 bases sitting between them. CDR3 DNA: TGCGCCAGCAGCTTGGTGGGGGACACTGACTCACCCCTCCACTTT. Protein: CASSLVGDTDSPLHF.

This clone was observed a single time. This chain uses TRBV11-2 with TRBJ2-3; D gene ambiguous. V lost 5 bases and J lost 5, with 11 bases in between. There are 13 residues in the CDR3. CDR1 is SGHAT, CDR2 FQNNGV, per germline. The CDR3 protein is CASSPSAKDTQYF. The CDR3 bases are TGTGCCAGCAGCCCGAGCGCAAAAGATACGCAGTATTTT.

The chain joins TRBV2 to TRBJ1-5; D is ambiguous. The CDR3 spans 13 residues. Between the trimmed V and J ends, which lost 8 bases and 4 bases, there was a span of 12 bases. CDR1 SNHLY and CDR2 FYNNEI come from the germline V gene. The CDR3 coding sequence is TGTGCCAGCGCCCGGGGTTTTAATCAGCCCCAGCATTTT. This codes for CASARGFNQPQHF.

The chain has TRBV5-1 and TRBJ1-1; the D gene is possibly TRBD1 (5 bases). The CDR3 length is 13 residues. CDR1 is SGHRS and CDR2 is YFSETQ in the germline V gene. The germline V and J ends were trimmed by 4 bases and 10 bases, with 17 bases remaining between them. This CDR3 is CASSPRDGGVAFF. CDR3 sequence (DNA): TGCGCCAGCAGCCCTAGGGACGGCGGGGTAGCTTTCTTT.

Concerning this clone: A much more abundant neighbour one base away suggests this may be a read error. This chain links TRBV6-5 with TRBJ1-1, with 10 bases lining up with TRBD1. Germline V gene sequence: CDR1 MNHEY, CDR2 SVGAGI. V was clipped by 6 bases and J by 6 bases; unmatched bases: 4. The length of the CDR3 is 13 residues. The CDR3 region has the DNA TGTGCCAGCAGCTTGACAGGGGGCCCTGAAGCTTTCTTT. Protein sequence: CASSLTGGPEAFF.

The chain carries TRBV28 and TRBJ1-5; a weak D match, TRBD1 (5 bases). This CDR3 contains 11 residues. V shed 9 bases and J shed 7 bases, with 10 bases lying between them. Germline CDR1 is MDHEN and CDR2 is SYDVKM. The CDR3 DNA follows: TGTGCCAGTAGTACAGGACAGCCCCAGCATTTT. This codes for CASSTGQPQHF.

This sequence joins TRBV5-1 and TRBJ2-5; 9 positions agree with TRBD2. This CDR3 contains 17 residues. Germline V gene lookup returns CDR1 SGHRS and CDR2 YFSETQ. With V trimmed by 5 bases and J by 5 bases, 16 bases remained unmatched. CDR3 sequence: CASSPRPLGGGVETQYF. DNA for the CDR3: TGCGCCAGCAGTCCGCGGCCATTAGGCGGGGGGGTCGAGACCCAGTACTTC.

The chain joins TRBV3-1 (or the pseudogene TRBV3-2) to TRBJ1-3; 7 nucleotides agree with TRBD1. The CDR3 is 14 residues long. After removal of 7 bases from V and 0 bases from J, the junction contained 3 bases not matched to a gene. Looked up from germline, CDR1 is LGHDT and CDR2 is YNNKEL (reference sequence). As DNA, the CDR3 is TGTGCCAGCACCCGGACAGGCTCTGGAAACACCATATATTTT. It translates to CASTRTGSGNTIYF.

The J gene is TRBJ2-3, the V gene TRBV30; TRBD2 might be the D (5 bases). Trimming stripped 0 bases from V and 7 bases from J, with 14 bases between. The CDR3 runs 14 residues. From germline, CDR1 is GTSNPN and CDR2 SVGIG (reference sequence). CDR3 sequence: CAWSVSGSRHTQYF. CDR3 nucleotides: TGTGCCTGGAGTGTATCGGGGTCCCGGCATACGCAGTATTTT.

V is TRBV5-1 and J is TRBJ2-1; possible D gene TRBD1, 7 bases. There are 15 residues in the CDR3. CDR1 is SGHRS, CDR2 YFSETQ, per germline. Trimming shortened V by 1 base and J by 1 base, and 9 bases separated the two germline ends. The CDR3 DNA follows: TGCGCCAGCAGCTTGCAGGGGGGTTCCTACAATGAGCAGTTCTTC. Translated, it gives CASSLQGGSYNEQFF.

The rearrangement links TRBV18 to TRBJ1-5; D unclear. Trimming took 5 bases from V and 5 from J, leaving 10 bases between them. CDR3 length equals 13 residues. Looked up from germline, CDR1 is KGHSH and CDR2 is LQKENI. CDR3 sequence (DNA): TGTGCCAGCTCATCGACGGGTTATCAGCCCCAGCATTTT. Residues: CASSSTGYQPQHF.

The V and J genes are TRBV12-5 and TRBJ1-5, with TRBD1 as a possible D gene (6 bases). V was shortened by 4 bases and J by 4 bases, with 11 bases between the two germline ends. This CDR3 has 14 residues. The germline V gene encodes CDR1 LGHNT and CDR2 FRNRAP. CDR3 in amino acids: CASGSGQGNQPQHF. The DNA for the CDR3 is TGTGCTAGTGGTTCGGGGCAGGGGAATCAGCCCCAGCATTTT.

The chain recombines TRBV27 with TRBJ2-1; 13 nucleotides line up with TRBD2. After removal of 5 bases from V and 11 bases from J, the junction contained 6 bases not matched to a gene. Germline values: CDR1 MNHEY, CDR2 SMNVEV (reference sequence). This CDR3 is 14 amino acids long. As DNA, the CDR3 is TGTGCCAGCAGTGCCTCGGGACTAGCGGGAAAGCAGTTCTTC. It yields the protein CASSASGLAGKQFF.

The CDR3 DNA reads TGTGCCAGCAGTTTCAGCGACAGGGGGCTCACCGGGGAGCTGTTTTTT. Translation: CASSFSDRGLTGELFF. The chain uses TRBV27 and TRBJ2-2; 10 nucleotides align to TRBD1. After removal of 3 bases from V and 4 bases from J, the junction contained 5 bases not matched to a gene. The germline gives CDR1 MNHEY, CDR2 SMNVEV (reference sequence). The CDR3 has 16 residues.

The chain employs TRBV6-6 and TRBJ1-3, with D tentatively TRBD1 (5 bases). The ends were cut back, 6 bases at V and 8 bases at J, with 17 bases in the middle. The CDR3 covers 14 residues. Germline CDR1 and CDR2: MNHNY and SVGAGI (reference sequence). This CDR3 is CASREQRGGYTIYF. CDR3 in DNA: TGTGCCAGCAGGGAGCAGCGGGGGGGGTACACCATATATTTT.

This sequence joins TRBV3-1 (or the pseudogene TRBV3-2) and TRBJ2-7; the D gene is possibly TRBD2 (8 bases). The ends were cut back, 6 bases at V and 3 bases at J, with 15 bases in the middle. CDR3 length equals 14 residues. Germline-derived CDR1 and CDR2 are LGHDT and YNNKEL (reference sequence). The CDR3 spells CASSREGQSYEQYF. The CDR3 nucleotides read TGTGCCAGCAGTCGGGAGGGACAGAGCTACGAGCAGTACTTC.

The CDR3 coding sequence is TGCAGCGTTGAAACAGCCCGGGAGGTAAACACCATATATTTT. It is translated as CSVETAREVNTIYF. This chain uses TRBV29-1 with TRBJ1-3; no reliable D call. Germline assignment: CDR1 SQVTM and CDR2 ANQGSEA. The germline V and J ends were trimmed by 2 bases and 6 bases, with 14 bases remaining between them. CDR3 length: 14 amino acids.

The chain couples TRBV11-2 to TRBJ2-7; 11 nucleotides match TRBD2. CDR3 length equals 16 residues. CDR1 is SGHAT, CDR2 FQNNGV, per germline. The V segment lost 8 bases and the J segment 3 bases; nucleotides outside the gene matches: 12. The CDR3 sequence: CASAPLSSGRFYEQYF. CDR3 nucleotides: TGTGCCAGCGCACCCCTCTCTAGCGGGAGGTTCTACGAGCAGTACTTC.

The V and J genes are TRBV19 and TRBJ1-1, with no clear D. This CDR3 is built from 15 residues. The germline V gene has CDR1 LNHDA and CDR2 SQIVND (reference sequence). Trimming pared 3 bases from V and 1 base from J, leaving 12 bases between. CDR3 protein: CASSMIQKANTEAFF. For the CDR3, the DNA is TGTGCCAGTAGTATGATACAGAAGGCGAACACTGAAGCTTTCTTT.

The table lists this clone with a count of one. The rearrangement uses TRBV5-1 and TRBJ1-1, with D unclear. CDR1 is SGHRS, CDR2 YFSETQ, per germline. The CDR3 has 13 residues. The V and J ends lost 1 base and 10 bases respectively, with 14 bases between them. In nucleotides, the CDR3 is TGCGCCAGCAGCTTGTCGGGGTTTTCTGCAGCTTTCTTT. The encoded protein is CASSLSGFSAAFF.

V is TRBV4-1 and J is TRBJ2-2; 10 bases are a match to TRBD2. Trimming cost V 4 bases and J 1 base; bases outside gene matches: 3. The V gene's germline CDR1 is MGHRA and CDR2 YSYEKL. The CDR3 runs to 16 residues. The CDR3 protein is CASSPPSGRNTGELFF. In DNA form, the CDR3 reads TGCGCCAGCAGCCCACCTAGCGGGAGGAACACCGGGGAGCTGTTTTTT.

Remarks on this clone: Within the sample, other DNA sequences also encode this same CDR3. The chain employs TRBV5-1 and TRBJ1-5; D unclear. Germline CDR1 and CDR2: SGHRS and YFSETQ. Trimming cost V 0 bases and J 1 base, with 8 bases left between them. This CDR3 comprises 15 residues. CDR3 nucleotide sequence: TGCGCCAGCAGCTTGGAGGGAGACAGCAATCAGCCCCAGCATTTT. Protein sequence: CASSLEGDSNQPQHF.

The chain is built from TRBV13 and TRBJ1-3; D might be TRBD1 (5 bases). Trimming took 6 bases from V and 4 from J, leaving 13 bases between them. The CDR3 spans 14 residues. Germline V gene data show CDR1 as PRHDT and CDR2 as FYEKMQ (reference sequence). The CDR3 DNA is TGTGCCAGCAGAGCAGGGTTGAGGGGAAACACCATATATTTT. As protein: CASRAGLRGNTIYF.

The chain employs TRBV19 and TRBJ1-2, with D uncertain. The CDR3 is made up of 12 amino acids. Germline V CDR1 and CDR2: LNHDA, SQIVND (reference sequence). V was pared by 8 bases and J by 2 bases, with 9 bases between. In DNA form, the CDR3 reads TGTGCCAGTCGACCACAGAACTATGGCTACACCTTC. As protein: CASRPQNYGYTF.

The sample holds a few counts of this clone. The gene calls are TRBV25-1 and TRBJ2-7; possible D gene TRBD1, 5 bases. The V gene lost 2 bases and the J gene lost 2 bases, with 10 bases spanning the gap. Germline V gives CDR1 MGHDK, CDR2 SYGVNS. The CDR3 length is 14 residues. CDR3 bases: TGTGCCAGCAGTGAAAGGGGCTCCACCTACGAGCAGTACTTC. Protein sequence: CASSERGSTYEQYF.

This chain joins TRBV30 and TRBJ1-5; perhaps TRBD1 as D (6 bases). Germline V gene data show CDR1 as GTSNPN and CDR2 as SVGIG (reference sequence). V lost 1 base and J 5 bases, leaving 9 bases between the germline ends. CDR3 size: 13 residues. In DNA, the CDR3 is TGTGCCTGGAGTGCGGACAGATATCAGCCCCAGCATTTT. It encodes CAWSADRYQPQHF.

V gene TRBV5-4 combines with J gene TRBJ1-2; the D gene is possibly TRBD1 (5 bases). The V and J ends lost 4 bases and 8 bases respectively, with 24 bases between them. The CDR3 sequence is 16 residues long. CDR1 is SGHNT, CDR2 YYREEE, per germline (reference sequence). The CDR3 sequence is CASSQQASDNGRGYTF. The CDR3, as DNA: TGTGCCAGCAGCCAGCAGGCGTCGGACAATGGAAGGGGCTACACCTTC.

The chain links TRBV7-8 to TRBJ2-7; 8 bases line up with TRBD2. The CDR3 is made up of 15 amino acids. Germline V gene lookup returns CDR1 SGHVS and CDR2 FQNEAQ. Trimming removed 5 bases from V and 4 bases from J; junction bases left unmatched: 10. The CDR3 coding sequence is TGTGCCAGCAGCGAGAATAGCGGGATTGGATACGAGCAGTACTTC. Translated: CASSENSGIGYEQYF.